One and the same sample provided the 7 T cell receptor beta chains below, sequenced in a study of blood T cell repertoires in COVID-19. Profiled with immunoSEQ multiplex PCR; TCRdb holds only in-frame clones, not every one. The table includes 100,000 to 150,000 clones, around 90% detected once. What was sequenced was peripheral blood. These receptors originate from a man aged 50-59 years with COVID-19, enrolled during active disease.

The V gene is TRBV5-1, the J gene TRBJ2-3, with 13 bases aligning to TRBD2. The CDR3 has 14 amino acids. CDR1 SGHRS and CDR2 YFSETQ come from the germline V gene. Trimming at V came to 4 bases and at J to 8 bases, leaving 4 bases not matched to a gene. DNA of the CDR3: TGCGCCAGCAGCGAGGGACTAGCGGGACGTACGCAGTATTTT. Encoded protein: CASSEGLAGRTQYF.

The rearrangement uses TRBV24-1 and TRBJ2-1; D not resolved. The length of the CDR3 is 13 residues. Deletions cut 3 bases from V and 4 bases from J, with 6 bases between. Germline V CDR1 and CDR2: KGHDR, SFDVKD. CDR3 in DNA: TGTGCCACCAGTGATACGAGTTACAATGAGCAGTTCTTC. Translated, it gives CATSDTSYNEQFF.

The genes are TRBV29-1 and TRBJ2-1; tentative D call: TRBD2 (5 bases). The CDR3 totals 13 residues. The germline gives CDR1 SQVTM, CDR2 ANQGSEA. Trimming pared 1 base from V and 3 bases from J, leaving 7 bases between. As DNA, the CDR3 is TGCAGCGTTGAAGGAGGGTTCTACAATGAGCAGTTCTTC. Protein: CSVEGGFYNEQFF.

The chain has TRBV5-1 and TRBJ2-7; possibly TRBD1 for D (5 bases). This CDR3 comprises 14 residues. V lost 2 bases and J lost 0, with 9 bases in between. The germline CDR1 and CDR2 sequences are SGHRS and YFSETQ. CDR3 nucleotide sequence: TGCGCCAGCAGCTTAGGGGTTAGCTCCTACGAGCAGTACTTC. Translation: CASSLGVSSYEQYF.

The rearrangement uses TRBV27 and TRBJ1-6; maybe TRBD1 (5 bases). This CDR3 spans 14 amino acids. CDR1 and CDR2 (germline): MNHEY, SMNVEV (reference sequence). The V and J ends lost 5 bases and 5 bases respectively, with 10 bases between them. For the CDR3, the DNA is TGTGCCAGCAGTCCATGGGGGGATAATTCACCCCTCCACTTT. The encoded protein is CASSPWGDNSPLHF.

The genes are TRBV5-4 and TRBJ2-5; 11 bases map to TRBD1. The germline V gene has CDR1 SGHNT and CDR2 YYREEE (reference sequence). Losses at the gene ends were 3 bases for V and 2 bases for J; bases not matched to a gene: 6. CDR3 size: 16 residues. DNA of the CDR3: TGTGCCAGCAGCTACGGGACAGGGGGTGGTCAAGAGACCCAGTACTTC. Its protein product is CASSYGTGGGQETQYF.

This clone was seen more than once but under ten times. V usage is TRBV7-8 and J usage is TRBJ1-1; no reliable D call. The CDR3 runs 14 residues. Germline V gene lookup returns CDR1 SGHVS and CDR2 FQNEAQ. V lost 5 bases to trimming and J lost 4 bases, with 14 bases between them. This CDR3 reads CASSVGSGVTEAFF. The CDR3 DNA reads TGTGCCAGCAGCGTAGGCTCTGGAGTCACTGAAGCTTTCTTT.